This TCR beta chain was identified during a study of PD-1 blockade in classical Hodgkin lymphoma (dated by TCRdb to the early 2020s). About the full investigation: Nivolumab dosing was 3 mg/kg intravenously every 2 weeks, continuing until either disease progression or unacceptable toxicity. The study used TCR beta sequencing and CyTOF to define a peripheral blood immune signature of response to PD-1 blockade in classical Hodgkin lymphoma. The study at large found these results: A significant rise by C4D1 was seen in CD4+ but not CD8+ TCR diversity (p=0.0027 vs p=0.16), with the rise being most apparent in complete responders (p=0.02). Trial patients achieving complete response had baseline diversity similar to newly diagnosed patients, whereas partial responders and progressors had significantly lower diversity. The study covered only a single clinical trial cohort, and the causes of the repertoire differences, possibly disease activity or prior therapy, were still not defined. Patients starting nivolumab less than 1 year after ASCT had lower diversity and were excluded from later analyses to avoid confounding by immune reconstitution. Baseline TCR diversity was reported to be lower in newly diagnosed patients than in healthy donors, and even lower in relapsed/refractory patients.

As regards this clone: Its target antigen remains unknown. Qualities for individual bases were not recorded, and no much larger clone is one base off.

The germline V gene gives CDR1 as KGHSH and CDR2 as LQKENI. A distance of 11 bases separates the germline ends of V and J, which lose 1 base and 4 bases respectively. CDR3 length: 15 amino acids, cysteine to phenylalanine. Only the CDR3 DNA is retained, 45 bases long and in frame from the first base. The time point label, read with the paper, signifies: cycle 1 day 1 (C1D1), immediately before nivolumab initiation. Every trial patient had relapsed after autologous stem cell transplantation, and cohorts A, B and C differed in prior brentuximab vedotin exposure. The trial cohort included around 56 patients with relapsed/refractory classical Hodgkin lymphoma, and each patient had a best overall response of complete response, partial response or progressive disease. In the multi-cohort phase II CheckMate 205 trial, trial patients received single-agent nivolumab. An independent review committee assessed best overall response using the 2007 International Working Group response criteria. Trial PBMCs were collected immediately before nivolumab initiation (C1D1) and during therapy at cycle 2 day 1 and cycle 4 day 1. Peripheral blood was collected in 8 mL Vacutainer Cell Preparation Tubes, from which PBMCs were isolated by centrifugation and then cryopreserved.

The Qiagen DNeasy kit was used to extract genomic DNA from unsorted PBMCs and from the negatively selected CD4+ and CD8+ fractions. TCR beta CDR3 regions were subjected to amplification by immunoSEQ multiplex PCR with primers that anneal to V and J segments. A synthetic immune receptor repertoire was used to minimize amplification bias, and remaining bias was computationally removed after sequencing. The source study handled its data this way. Repertoire diversity was quantified as the Shannon entropy index using custom Python scripts. The unsorted, CD4+ and CD8+ repertoires were each analyzed separately, with the exception of combined analyses, where CD4+ and CD8+ sequences were merged in silico. Clonal expansion was defined as a frequency increase of at least 2-fold after treatment compared with C1D1, and clones undetected at baseline were assigned a pseudocount of 0.5. Clones with 0 or 1 copy at C1D1 were classified as singleton clones, and clones with 2 or more copies were classified as non-singleton clones. Clones expanded in unsorted samples were assigned a CD4+, CD8+ or unknown annotation through matching of protein sequences in sorted samples from the same patient. Wilcoxon tests on paired samples were used to test changes in diversity from C1D1 to C4D1. TCRdb stores this immuneACCESS table with in-frame sequences only. Part of the clones is absent; in the studies checked, under half of the shortfall reflects unresolved V genes, and no reason is known for the rest. That table furnishes V, J and clone size, whereas the DNA furnished D and trimming. This sample has some 40,000 clones in its table, and around 78% of those were observed once. 11% of the sample is held by the ten biggest clonotypes.

The receptor was isolated from a human donor with classical Hodgkin lymphoma. The sequenced sample was peripheral blood mononuclear cells (PBMCs), obtained at baseline. Recombination connected TRBV18 to TRBJ2-1, with no D gene named confidently. The encoded CDR3 is CASSPLPDQYNEQFF. Here is the DNA: TGTGCCAGCTCACCACTGCCAGACCAATACAATGAGCAGTTCTTC.